Listed here are 16 T cell receptor beta chains from one sample, sequenced in a study of T cell changes during pregnancy in multiple sclerosis. The repertoire was sequenced with immunoSEQ multiplex PCR; TCRdb's copy has only in-frame clones and lacks some. The table has 90,000 or so clones, around 93% seen once. The sample consisted of peripheral blood, taken in the first trimester of pregnancy. The receptors stem from a female donor in good health, enrolled as a control in a pregnancy study.

The chain joins TRBV4-1 to TRBJ1-1; a weak D match, TRBD1 (5 bases). The CDR3 is made up of 15 amino acids. CDR1 and CDR2 (germline): MGHRA, YSYEKL. V lost 1 base, J lost 2 bases, and 11 bases lay in between. The CDR3 nucleotides read TGCGCCAGCAGCCAAGGGGGCAGGCTAAACACTGAAGCTTTCTTT. This translates into CASSQGGRLNTEAFF.

This rearrangement joins TRBV5-1 to TRBJ2-2, with a possible D match to TRBD2 (6 bases). This CDR3 region has 16 residues. The germline V and J ends were trimmed by 2 bases and 0 bases, with 11 bases remaining between them. Germline V gives CDR1 SGHRS, CDR2 YFSETQ. The CDR3 protein is CASSLTGTPNTGELFF. CDR3 DNA: TGCGCCAGCAGCTTAACCGGGACTCCGAACACCGGGGAGCTGTTTTTT.

The chain recombines TRBV9 with TRBJ1-1, with D maybe TRBD1 (5 bases). CDR3 length equals 12 residues. V lost 4 bases to trimming and J lost 8 bases, with 12 bases between them. Per the germline V gene, CDR1 is SGDLS and CDR2 is YYNGEE. The CDR3 sequence is CASSLREGEAFF. The CDR3 DNA is TGTGCCAGCAGCCTCAGGGAGGGGGAAGCTTTCTTT. The whole variable domain, filled in from reference TRBV9 and TRBJ1-1, reads DSGVTQTPKHLITATGQRVTLRCSPRSGDLSVYWYQQSLDQGLQFLIQYYNGEERAKGNILERFSAQQFPDLHSELNLSSLELGDSALYFCASSLREGEAFFGQGTRLTVV.

The V call is TRBV27, the J call TRBJ2-5; 10 nucleotides line up with TRBD2. The CDR3 consists of 14 residues. The junction had 6 bases not matched to a gene; V was cut back by 6 bases and J by 5 bases. The V gene's germline CDR1 is MNHEY and CDR2 SMNVEV (reference sequence). The CDR3 spells CASRAAGGRETQYF. In DNA, the CDR3 is TGTGCCAGCAGGGCAGCGGGGGGGAGGGAGACCCAGTACTTC.

This rearrangement joins TRBV5-1 to TRBJ2-2, with no clear D. The CDR3 contains 15 residues. V was pared by 4 bases and J by 0 bases, with 10 bases between. Germline V gene sequence: CDR1 SGHRS, CDR2 YFSETQ. The CDR3 region has the DNA TGCGCCAGCAGCCCTAGGAGCGCGAACACCGGGGAGCTGTTTTTT. Translated: CASSPRSANTGELFF.

A word on this clone: A junction boundary mismatches the germline segment, possibly from a read error. V and J are TRBV7-7 and TRBJ2-7; 7 bases are shared with TRBD1. Germline CDR1 and CDR2: SSHAT and FNYEAQ (reference sequence). CDR3 length equals 14 residues. The CDR3 reads CASSPRQGSYEQYF. CDR3 DNA: TGTGCTAGCAGCCCCCGACAGGGAAGCTACGAGCAGTACTTC.

The rearrangement links TRBV7-9 to TRBJ1-3, with 7 bases identical to TRBD1. Losses at the gene ends were 1 base for V and 4 bases for J; bases not matched to a gene: 4. Per germline, CDR1 SEHNR and CDR2 FQNEAQ (reference sequence). The CDR3 runs to 15 residues. For the CDR3, the DNA is TGTGCCAGCAGCTTAGGCCGACAGGGCGGAAACACCATATATTTT. Translated: CASSLGRQGGNTIYF.

The CDR3: CASSPDSGQGYGYTF. CDR3 in DNA: TGTGCCAGCTCACCCGATTCGGGACAGGGATATGGCTACACCTTC. The V gene is TRBV18, the J gene TRBJ1-2; 9 bases map to TRBD1. The length of the CDR3 is 15 residues. V dropped 3 bases and J dropped 5; count of bases not matched to a gene: 7. Germline loops: CDR1 KGHSH, CDR2 LQKENI.

This clone was found once. The rearrangement joins TRBV6-5 to TRBJ2-1, with 7 bases that match TRBD2. The germline V gene encodes CDR1 MNHEY and CDR2 SVGAGI. J gave up 1 base and V 6 bases, and 6 bases lay outside the gene matches. This CDR3 spans 15 amino acids. The CDR3 nucleotides are TGTGCCAGCAGCGGAAGACTAGCTTCCTACAATGAGCAGTTCTTC. Protein sequence: CASSGRLASYNEQFF.

This chain uses TRBV9 with TRBJ2-7; 8 bases are a match to TRBD1. J gave up 7 bases and V 4 bases, and 7 bases lay outside the gene matches. Germline V gene lookup returns CDR1 SGDLS and CDR2 YYNGEE. The CDR3 length is 13 residues. The CDR3 nucleotides read TGTGCCAGCAGCCCTCGACAGGGGTGGGAGCAGTACTTC. Protein: CASSPRQGWEQYF.

This chain uses TRBV10-3 with TRBJ2-1; D perhaps matches TRBD2 (6 bases). The CDR3 runs to 15 residues. Germline CDR1 is ENHRY and CDR2 is SYGVKD. V was trimmed by 1 base and J by 4 bases, leaving 11 bases between them. The CDR3: CAISEYRELYNEQFF. The CDR3 DNA reads TGTGCCATCAGTGAGTACCGGGAGCTGTACAATGAGCAGTTCTTC.

The J gene is TRBJ2-3, the V gene TRBV4-2; D not resolved. Germline CDR1 and CDR2: LGHNA and YNFKEQ. There are 15 residues in the CDR3. V lost 5 bases and J lost 0, with 12 bases in between. CDR3 sequence: CASSNLETSTDTQYF. The CDR3 DNA sequence: TGTGCCAGCAGCAACCTTGAAACTAGCACAGATACGCAGTATTTT.

This chain uses TRBV9 with TRBJ2-3, with D possibly being TRBD2 (6 bases). Germline CDR1 is SGDLS and CDR2 is YYNGEE. V lost 4 bases to trimming and J lost 4 bases, with 13 bases between them. The CDR3 is 14 residues long. The CDR3 loop reads CASSPETGADTQYF. CDR3 nucleotides: TGTGCCAGCAGCCCAGAGACGGGGGCAGATACGCAGTATTTT.

The chain links TRBV7-9 to TRBJ1-6; D not certain. Trimming removed 5 bases at V and 8 bases at J, with 13 bases between. There are 14 residues in the CDR3. From germline, CDR1 is SEHNR and CDR2 FQNEAQ (reference sequence). The CDR3 sequence is CASSPGGSDSPLHF. The CDR3 coding sequence is TGTGCCAGCAGCCCCGGCGGGTCGGATTCACCCCTCCACTTT.

The chain combines TRBV15 with TRBJ1-3; D is ambiguous. Deletions cut 1 base from V and 3 bases from J, with 7 bases between. Germline CDR1 LNHNV, CDR2 YYDKDF (reference sequence). The CDR3 is 14 amino acids. CDR3 DNA: TGTGCCACCAGCAGAGGCGCGGGTGGAAACACCATATATTTT. It codes for CATSRGAGGNTIYF.

This clone was recorded once. CDR3: CASPPPLGGARGYTF. CDR3 nucleotides: TGTGCCAGCCCACCCCCCCTAGGGGGGGCGAGGGGCTACACCTTC. The J gene is TRBJ1-2, the V gene TRBV7-9, with D possibly being TRBD1 (6 bases). Trimming shortened V by 8 bases and J by 8 bases, and 24 bases separated the two germline ends. The germline gives CDR1 SEHNR, CDR2 FQNEAQ (reference sequence). The CDR3 is 15 amino acids.